This T cell receptor beta chain stems from a study of CD4 and CD8 cells across lung adenocarcinoma regions. By sample fraction, this clonotype is medium-sized. Donors had localized lung adenocarcinoma, a non-small cell lung cancer. This CDR3 contains 15 residues. CDR1 and CDR2 from the germline V gene are MNHEY and SVGAGI. TCRdb independently ran MiXCR on the PCR reads; one entry per CDR3 protein. Seen here are 5,500 to 6,500 distinct CDR3 sequences, about half observed once, and the top ten hold roughly 90%. The sequence was obtained from a male donor with lung adenocarcinoma. The CD4 and CD8 labels of this study may be unreliable. The chain combines TRBV6-5 with TRBJ2-1; D not resolved. The DNA end is more similar to TRBJ2-7, so the J call may be wrong. The sample was CD8+ T cells from the margin of a lung tumor. The CDR3 protein is CASSYSNGLGDEQYF. The DNA for the CDR3 is TGTGCCAGCAGTTACTCGAACGGGTTAGGAGACGAGCAGTACTTC.